The clone carrying this TCR beta chain appeared a few times. CDR3 length: 11 amino acids. Germline CDR1 and CDR2: MNHEY and SVGEGT. V lost 1 base and J 10 bases, leaving 7 bases between the germline ends. This record belongs to a study of Graves' ophthalmopathy and Graves' hyperthyroidism. The study amplified TCR beta CDR3 regions using RNA transcripts. The first-round RT-PCR employed HTBI primers together with the Qiagen OneStep RT-PCR kit. A multiplex PCR was then performed as the second round. TCRdb recomputed calls from the multiplex PCR reads with MiXCR, one row per CDR3 protein. The repertoire holds some 1.1 million distinct CDR3 sequences, with about two fifths as singletons.

Input material: peripheral blood or thyroid tissue (not recorded which). This chain joins TRBV6-2 or TRBV6-3 and TRBJ1-1; TRBD1 is a possible D gene (5 bases). The clonotype was recovered from an adult man with Graves' hyperthyroidism. This CDR3 reads CASSYYGGAFF. In DNA, the CDR3 is TGTGCCAGCAGTTACTACGGGGGAGCTTTCTTT.